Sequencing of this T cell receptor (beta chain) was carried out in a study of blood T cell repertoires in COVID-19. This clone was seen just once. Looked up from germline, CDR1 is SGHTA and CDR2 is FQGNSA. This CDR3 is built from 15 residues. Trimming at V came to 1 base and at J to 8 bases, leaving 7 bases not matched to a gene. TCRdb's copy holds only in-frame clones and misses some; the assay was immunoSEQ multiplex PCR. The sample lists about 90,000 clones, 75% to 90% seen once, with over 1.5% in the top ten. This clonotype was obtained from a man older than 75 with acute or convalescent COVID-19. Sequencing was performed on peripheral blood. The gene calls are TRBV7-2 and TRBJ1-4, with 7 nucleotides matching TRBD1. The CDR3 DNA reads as TGTGCCAGCAGCTTAGGACAGGGCAGTGGCGAAAAACTGTTTTTT. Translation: CASSLGQGSGEKLFF.